The 30 T cell receptor beta chains listed next were all sequenced from one sample in a study of blood T cell repertoires in COVID-19. The protocol was immunoSEQ multiplex PCR, while the TCRdb copy is restricted to in-frame clones and leaves out a portion. The profile shows 110,000 to 150,000 clones, more than 70% of them singletons. Specimen: peripheral blood. These receptors were obtained from a woman between 45 and 60 years old with acute or convalescent COVID-19.

The chain carries TRBV4-3 and TRBJ1-5; TRBD1 is a possible D gene (6 bases). Per the germline V gene, CDR1 is LGHNA and CDR2 is YSLEER. V lost 0 bases to trimming and J lost 5 bases, with 11 bases between them. The CDR3 totals 15 residues. Written as DNA, the CDR3 is TGCGCCAGCAGCCAAGAAAACAGGGACCATCAGCCCCAGCATTTT. This codes for CASSQENRDHQPQHF.

This clone has just one count. The rearrangement links TRBV25-1 to TRBJ2-3; D may be TRBD2 (5 bases). Germline CDR1 reads MGHDK; CDR2 reads SYGVNS. This CDR3 has 16 residues. The ends were cut back, 8 bases at V and 1 base at J, with 19 bases in the middle. The CDR3, as DNA: TGTGCCAGCCGCAAGACAACGGGATCCCGCACAGATACGCAGTATTTT. It encodes CASRKTTGSRTDTQYF.

The table lists this clone with a few counts. This chain connects TRBV7-9 to TRBJ1-6, with D unresolved. With 3 bases removed from V and 4 bases from J, the gap between germline ends came to 7 bases. Germline assignment: CDR1 SEHNR and CDR2 FQNEAQ (reference sequence). This CDR3 region has 14 residues. CDR3 amino acids: CASSFQAYNSPLHF. The CDR3 DNA is TGTGCCAGCAGCTTTCAGGCGTATAATTCACCCCTCCACTTT.

This clone has a single count. The J gene is TRBJ1-1, the V gene TRBV2, with 7 bases lining up with TRBD1. CDR3 length: 14 amino acids. Unmatched junction bases numbered 6, after V lost 3 bases and J lost 5 bases. Per germline, CDR1 SNHLY and CDR2 FYNNEI. DNA for the CDR3: TGTGCCAGCAGTGAGCAGAGGGACAGAACTGAAGCTTTCTTT. It translates to CASSEQRDRTEAFF.

This chain joins TRBV7-9 and TRBJ1-4, with D unresolved. Per the germline V gene, CDR1 is SEHNR and CDR2 is FQNEAQ (reference sequence). V was pared by 6 bases and J by 2 bases, with 16 bases between. This CDR3 is 16 amino acids long. The CDR3 DNA follows: TGTGCCAGCAGACCCTCGTTGGGCCCGACTAATGAAAAACTGTTTTTT. It is translated as CASRPSLGPTNEKLFF.

The genes are TRBV23-1 and TRBJ1-1; D is uncertain. TRBV23-1 is noted as an ORF with a role that remains uncertain. The CDR3 contains 14 residues. The germline V and J ends were trimmed by 6 bases and 6 bases, with 17 bases remaining between them. CDR3 sequence reads: CASSLRRDGAEAFF. The DNA of the CDR3 is TGCGCCAGCAGCCTTCGGAGGGATGGCGCTGAAGCTTTCTTT.

The chain combines TRBV6-6 with TRBJ1-5; D is unresolved. The CDR3 is made up of 15 amino acids. The germline V gene has CDR1 MNHNY and CDR2 SVGAGI (reference sequence). Trimming pared 5 bases from V and 1 base from J, leaving 12 bases between. The CDR3 DNA sequence: TGTGCCAGCAGTCTCCGGGAGGCAAGCAATCAGCCCCAGCATTTT. Protein product: CASSLREASNQPQHF.

The chain combines TRBV9 with TRBJ2-7; D may be TRBD2 (6 bases). The V end was cut by 2 bases, the J end by 0 bases, with 9 bases between. Germline lookup yields CDR1 SGDLS and CDR2 YYNGEE. This CDR3 spans 14 amino acids. CDR3 in amino acids: CASSVRGNSYEQYF. Here the CDR3 DNA reads TGTGCCAGCAGCGTTCGGGGGAACTCCTACGAGCAGTACTTC.

The rearrangement joins TRBV14 to TRBJ2-1; 7 positions match TRBD2. V shed 3 bases and J 10 bases; nucleotides not matched to a gene: 6. The V gene's germline CDR1 is SGHDN and CDR2 FVKESK. The CDR3 covers 13 residues. The CDR3 sequence: CASSQSREGEQFF. The CDR3 DNA sequence: TGTGCCAGCAGCCAGTCCAGGGAGGGCGAGCAGTTCTTC. Full variable domain (remainder filled in from reference TRBV14 and TRBJ2-1): EAGVTQFPSHSVIEKGQTVTLRCDPISGHDNLYWYRRVMGKEIKFLLHFVKESKQDESGMPNNRFLAERTGGTYSTLKVQPAELEDSGVYFCASSQSREGEQFFGPGTRLTVL.

This clone has more than one count but fewer than ten. This chain connects TRBV7-3 to TRBJ2-3; TRBD2 matches 9 bases. The germline gives CDR1 SGHTA, CDR2 FQGTGA. This CDR3 spans 16 amino acids. V trimming: 2 bases; J trimming: 2 bases; junction bases outside the gene matches: 5. CDR3 DNA sequence: TGTGCCAGCAGCTTAGGGCTAGCGGGAACCACAGATACGCAGTATTTT. This translates into CASSLGLAGTTDTQYF. Looking up the rest from reference TRBV7-3 and TRBJ2-3 gives the full variable domain: GAGVSQTPSNKVTEKGKYVELRCDPISGHTALYWYRQSLGQGPEFLIYFQGTGAADDSGLPNDRFFAVRPEGSVSTLKIQRTERGDSAVYLCASSLGLAGTTDTQYFGPGTRLTVL.

The chain links TRBV27 to TRBJ1-2, with D possibly being TRBD1 (5 bases). V lost 5 bases, J lost 4 bases, and 20 bases lay in between. This CDR3 contains 16 residues. The germline V gene encodes CDR1 MNHEY and CDR2 SMNVEV (reference sequence). The CDR3 protein is CASSPRMGSGGYGYTF. For the CDR3, the DNA is TGTGCCAGCAGTCCTCGAATGGGGAGCGGGGGCTATGGCTACACCTTC.

This clone was counted between two and nine times. This sample also contains other DNA sequences that code for the same CDR3. CDR3 sequence: CASSQDGATNEKLFF. CDR3 coding DNA: TGCGCCAGCAGCCAAGACGGAGCAACTAATGAAAAACTGTTTTTT. J is TRBJ1-4 and V is TRBV4-3; D is uncertain. V shed 0 bases and J shed 0 bases, with 5 bases lying between them. The CDR3 has 15 amino acids. Looked up from germline, CDR1 is LGHNA and CDR2 is YSLEER.

The gene calls are TRBV2 and TRBJ1-5; TRBD1 matches at 7 bases. This CDR3 has 14 amino acids. Germline V CDR1 and CDR2: SNHLY, FYNNEI. After removal of 6 bases from V and 6 bases from J, the junction contained 8 bases not matched to a gene. The CDR3 sequence: CASSPQTGFQPQHF. The CDR3 DNA follows: TGTGCCAGCAGCCCCCAGACAGGGTTTCAGCCCCAGCATTTT. Full variable domain (missing parts from reference TRBV2 and TRBJ1-5): EPEVTQTPSHQVTQMGQEVILRCVPISNHLYFYWYRQILGQKVEFLVSFYNNEISEKSEIFDDQFSVERPDGSNFTLKIRSTKLEDSAMYFCASSPQTGFQPQHFGDGTRLSIL.

The gene calls are TRBV7-2 and TRBJ1-2; 10 bases fit TRBD1. V lost 1 base, J lost 4 bases, and 6 bases stayed unmatched. In germline, CDR1 is SGHTA, CDR2 FQGNSA. The CDR3 contains 16 residues. The CDR3 nucleotides are TGTGCCAGCAGCTTAGAGGGGACAGGGGCGTCCTATGGCTACACCTTC. The encoded protein is CASSLEGTGASYGYTF. The full variable domain, rest sourced from reference TRBV7-2 and TRBJ1-2, is GAGVSQSPSNKVTEKGKDVELRCDPISGHTALYWYRQSLGQGLEFLIYFQGNSAPDKSGLPSDRFSAERTGGSVSTLTIQRTQQEDSAVYLCASSLEGTGASYGYTFGSGTRLTVV.

This chain connects TRBV9 to TRBJ1-1; D remains ambiguous. This CDR3 has 14 residues. Trimming took off 0 bases at V and 0 bases at J, with 6 bases between the two ends. Germline CDR1 SGDLS, CDR2 YYNGEE. The DNA of the CDR3 is TGTGCCAGCAGCGTAGCTCCTCTGAACACTGAAGCTTTCTTT. Translation: CASSVAPLNTEAFF.

The chain has TRBV7-9 and TRBJ2-7; TRBD1 aligns across 7 bases. J was trimmed by 4 bases and V by 1 base; bases with no gene match: 10. Germline CDR1 and CDR2: SEHNR and FQNEAQ (reference sequence). The CDR3 is 16 amino acids. As DNA, the CDR3 is TGTGCCAGCAGCTTAGGGTCGGGACAGCAACGATACGAGCAGTACTTC. Protein sequence: CASSLGSGQQRYEQYF. The full variable domain, in which reference TRBV7-9 and TRBJ2-7 provide the parts outside the CDR3, is DTGVSQNPRHKITKRGQNVTFRCDPISEHNRLYWYRQTLGQGPEFLTYFQNEAQLEKSRLLSDRFSAERPKGSFSTLEIQRTEQGDSAMYLCASSLGSGQQRYEQYFGPGTRLTVT.

The chain couples TRBV28 to TRBJ2-7; 7 bases line up with TRBD1. J gave up 4 bases and V 5 bases, and 5 bases lay outside the gene matches. The CDR3 is made up of 13 amino acids. In germline, CDR1 is MDHEN, CDR2 SYDVKM. The CDR3 sequence is CASSVGTAYEQYF. The CDR3 nucleotides are TGTGCCAGCAGTGTGGGGACAGCTTACGAGCAGTACTTC.

This chain connects TRBV7-6 to TRBJ2-2; D is uncertain. The V gene lost 6 bases and the J gene lost 0 bases, with 11 bases spanning the gap. From germline, CDR1 is SGHVS and CDR2 FNYEAQ. The CDR3 length is 15 residues. The CDR3 DNA follows: TGTGCCAGCAGTTCTCGGAGCGCGAACACCGGGGAGCTGTTTTTT. Amino acids: CASSSRSANTGELFF.

The genes are TRBV9 and TRBJ1-1; 10 bases are shared with TRBD1. Germline CDR1 and CDR2: SGDLS and YYNGEE. This CDR3 region has 15 residues. Unmatched junction bases numbered 6, after V lost 4 bases and J lost 3 bases. In DNA form, the CDR3 reads TGTGCCAGCAGCTCGGGGGGACAGGGGTACACTGAAGCTTTCTTT. This gives the protein CASSSGGQGYTEAFF.

The rearrangement joins TRBV12-3 or TRBV12-4 to TRBJ1-5, with a weak D call TRBD1 (6 bases). Trimming pared 5 bases from V and 5 bases from J, leaving 10 bases between. The CDR3 is 13 amino acids. In DNA, the CDR3 is TGTGCCAGCAGTGGCGGGGGCGATCAGCCCCAGCATTTT. This gives the protein CASSGGGDQPQHF.

This chain connects TRBV7-8 to TRBJ2-5; 11 bases fit TRBD2. The CDR3 is made up of 16 amino acids. V gave up 5 bases and J gave up 2 bases; unmatched junction bases: 7. Germline V gene lookup returns CDR1 SGHVS and CDR2 FQNEAQ. In nucleotides, the CDR3 is TGTGCCAGCAGCCGGCAAACTAGCGGGGGACAAGAGACCCAGTACTTC. This gives the protein CASSRQTSGGQETQYF.

The rearrangement links TRBV9 to TRBJ1-3; D gene ambiguous. Trimming removed 1 base from V and 0 bases from J, with 11 bases in between. Looked up from germline, CDR1 is SGDLS and CDR2 is YYNGEE. This CDR3 has 16 amino acids. As DNA, the CDR3 is TGTGCCAGCAGCGTAACCCCAGCGTCCTCTGGAAACACCATATATTTT. Its translation is CASSVTPASSGNTIYF.

The gene calls are TRBV7-2 and TRBJ2-3; 13 bases map to TRBD2. In germline, CDR1 is SGHTA, CDR2 FQGNSA. The CDR3 length is 17 residues. With V trimmed by 3 bases and J by 0 bases, 3 bases remained unmatched. The CDR3 coding sequence is TGTGCCAGCAGCTTCGGACTAGCGGGGGCTAGCACAGATACGCAGTATTTT. Protein sequence: CASSFGLAGASTDTQYF.

V is TRBV7-2 and J is TRBJ1-6; D not resolved. There are 17 residues in the CDR3. V lost 1 base to trimming and J lost 6 bases, with 16 bases between them. Germline CDR1 reads SGHTA; CDR2 reads FQGNSA. The CDR3, as DNA: TGTGCCAGCAGCTTAGAAGTTAGTTCATATCGTAATTCACCCCTCCACTTT. Translation gives CASSLEVSSYRNSPLHF.

The genes are TRBV7-2 and TRBJ1-6, with D possibly being TRBD1 (5 bases). CDR1 SGHTA and CDR2 FQGNSA come from the germline V gene. V lost 5 bases, J lost 0 bases, and 14 bases lay in between. The CDR3 totals 17 residues. The CDR3 coding sequence is TGTGCCAGCAGCCCCGGGGGACCTAGCTCCTATAATTCACCCCTCCACTTT. This translates into CASSPGGPSSYNSPLHF.

This clone has more than one count but fewer than ten. The genes are TRBV4-1 and TRBJ1-1, with D hard to call. The V end was cut by 0 bases, the J end by 0 bases, with 8 bases between. The CDR3 totals 15 residues. In germline, CDR1 is MGHRA, CDR2 YSYEKL. The CDR3 region is CASSQDPGVNTEAFF. The CDR3 nucleotides read TGCGCCAGCAGCCAAGATCCGGGTGTGAACACTGAAGCTTTCTTT.

The chain recombines TRBV6-6 with TRBJ1-1; 12 bases are a match to TRBD1. The V gene's germline CDR1 is MNHNY and CDR2 SVGAGI (reference sequence). J gave up 6 bases and V 5 bases, and 13 bases lay outside the gene matches. This CDR3 is 17 amino acids long. In nucleotides, the CDR3 is TGTGCCAGCAGTCCTGAACAACCGGGACAGGGGGCTTCTGAAGCTTTCTTT. Its protein product is CASSPEQPGQGASEAFF.

This rearrangement joins TRBV9 to TRBJ1-1, with D unresolved. CDR1 and CDR2 from the germline V gene are SGDLS and YYNGEE. The CDR3 extends over 14 amino acids. Trimming took 4 bases from V and 5 from J, leaving 15 bases between them. The CDR3: CASSLGSGGTEAFF. The CDR3 nucleotides read TGTGCCAGCAGCCTCGGGTCCGGCGGGACTGAAGCTTTCTTT.

The rearrangement uses TRBV4-2 and TRBJ2-7, with D possibly TRBD2 on 5 matching bases. Germline loops: CDR1 LGHNA, CDR2 YNFKEQ. The CDR3 is made up of 16 amino acids. Trimming took 1 base from V and 3 from J, leaving 16 bases between them. This CDR3 reads CASSQAGTDSIYEQYF. The CDR3 DNA follows: TGTGCCAGCAGCCAAGCGGGAACAGACTCGATCTACGAGCAGTACTTC.

This chain joins TRBV25-1 and TRBJ1-1; D is possibly TRBD1 (6 bases). Trimming removed 7 bases at V and 0 bases at J, with 15 bases between. The CDR3 is 15 amino acids. The germline V gene has CDR1 MGHDK and CDR2 SYGVNS. The CDR3 loop reads CASIPPGQLNTEAFF. DNA for the CDR3: TGTGCCAGCATCCCCCCAGGACAGTTGAACACTGAAGCTTTCTTT.